The T cell receptor beta chain described here comes from a study of radiation and T cells in renal cell carcinoma. Overall study context: Nephrectomy followed 15 Gy stereotactic body radiation by 4 weeks.

The time point here: baseline pretreatment blood. Treatment indicated: 15 Gy SBRT to primary tumor, nephrectomy 4 weeks later. Clear cell pathology was present in this patient's renal cell carcinoma. Study observations and caveats: In blood, top tumor clones expanded by 2 weeks, shrinking by 4.

Profiled with immunoSEQ multiplex PCR; TCRdb holds only in-frame clones, not every one. The table lists 130,000 to 150,000 clones, approximately 90% of them singletons, with roughly 4.1% in the top ten. As regards this clone: The target antigen is unknown.

The J segment lost 2 bases and the V segment lost 0 bases, leaving 2 bases of the junction unmatched. The CDR3 contains 14 residues. In germline, CDR1 is SGDLS, CDR2 YYNGEE. The source material was blood, sampled from a patient whose treatment included radiotherapy and nephrectomy. The chain uses TRBV9 and TRBJ2-7, with 7 bases matching TRBD1. This receptor was obtained from a woman between 65 and 79 years old with renal cell carcinoma. The CDR3: CASSVGQGAYEQYF. CDR3 in DNA: TGTGCCAGCAGCGTAGGGCAGGGGGCCTACGAGCAGTACTTC. Variable domain in full (rest from reference TRBV9 and TRBJ2-7): DSGVTQTPKHLITATGQRVTLRCSPRSGDLSVYWYQQSLDQGLQFLIQYYNGEERAKGNILERFSAQQFPDLHSELNLSSLELGDSALYFCASSVGQGAYEQYFGPGTRLTVT.